The 6 T cell receptor beta chains reported below all come from one sample, sequenced in a study of blood T cell repertoires in COVID-19. Sequenced by immunoSEQ multiplex PCR; TCRdb stores in-frame clones only, minus some. The table lists some 160,000 clones, 70% to 90% of them singletons. The sequenced sample consisted of PBMCs or T cells enriched from blood (not recorded which). All receptors come from a woman in her forties or fifties who had recovered from COVID-19.

The rearrangement joins TRBV5-4 to TRBJ2-3; tentative D call: TRBD2 (6 bases). The CDR3 runs 15 residues. V gave up 4 bases and J gave up 2 bases, with 14 bases separating them. The germline gives CDR1 SGHNT, CDR2 YYREEE (reference sequence). The CDR3 is CASSGGVAVTDTQYF. CDR3 nucleotides: TGTGCCAGCAGCGGCGGGGTAGCGGTCACAGATACGCAGTATTTT.

In this sample, this clone turned up a few times. This chain joins TRBV5-1 and TRBJ1-2; 9 nucleotides match TRBD1. This CDR3 is built from 16 residues. Per germline, CDR1 SGHRS and CDR2 YFSETQ. V was clipped by 0 bases and J by 3 bases; unmatched bases: 6. CDR3 in DNA: TGCGCCAGCAGCTTGGGAACAGGGGGCGCAGACTATGGCTACACCTTC. Translation gives CASSLGTGGADYGYTF.

The chain has TRBV4-3 and TRBJ1-2; 9 bases match TRBD1. The V gene's germline CDR1 is LGHNA and CDR2 YSLEER. This CDR3 is 13 amino acids long. The trim removed 4 bases at V and 6 bases at J, leaving 3 bases unmatched. The CDR3, as DNA: TGCGCCAGCAGCCGGTGGACAGGGGATGGCTACACCTTC. Translation: CASSRWTGDGYTF.

The rearrangement joins TRBV7-3 to TRBJ2-1, with 8 bases aligning to TRBD2. V lost 6 bases and J lost 0; bases outside the gene matches: 7. Germline V gene lookup returns CDR1 SGHTA and CDR2 FQGTGA. The CDR3 loop spans 16 amino acids. CDR3 region: CASSLSGDDSYNEQFF. The CDR3 DNA sequence: TGTGCCAGCAGTCTTAGCGGGGACGACTCCTACAATGAGCAGTTCTTC.

The chain recombines TRBV27 with TRBJ1-1, with 7 bases identical to TRBD1. With 6 bases clipped from V and 7 bases from J, the junction kept 11 bases outside the gene matches. The germline V gene encodes CDR1 MNHEY and CDR2 SMNVEV (reference sequence). This CDR3 region has 14 residues. The CDR3 here is CASSVTQGSGEAFF. The CDR3 nucleotides read TGTGCCAGCAGCGTCACACAGGGGAGTGGTGAAGCTTTCTTT.

The chain links TRBV7-3 to TRBJ2-1, with D perhaps TRBD1 (6 bases). Trimming left V 4 bases short and J 4 bases short, with 14 bases between. Per germline, CDR1 SGHTA and CDR2 FQGTGA. CDR3 length: 15 amino acids. CDR3 loop: CASSYQKGVYNEQFF. DNA of the CDR3: TGTGCCAGCAGCTACCAAAAGGGGGTTTACAATGAGCAGTTCTTC.